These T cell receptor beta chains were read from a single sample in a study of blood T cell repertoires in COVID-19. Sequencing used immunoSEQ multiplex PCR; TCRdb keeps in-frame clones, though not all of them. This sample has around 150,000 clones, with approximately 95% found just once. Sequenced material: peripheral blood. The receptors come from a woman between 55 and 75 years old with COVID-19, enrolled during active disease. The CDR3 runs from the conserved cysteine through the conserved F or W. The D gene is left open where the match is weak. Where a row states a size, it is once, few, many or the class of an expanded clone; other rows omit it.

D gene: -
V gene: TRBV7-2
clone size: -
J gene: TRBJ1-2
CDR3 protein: CASSLAQFYGYTF
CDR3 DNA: TGTGCCAGCAGCTTAGCGCAGTTCTATGGCTACACCTTC

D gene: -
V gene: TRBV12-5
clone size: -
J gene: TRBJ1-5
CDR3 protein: CASGLDNWQPQHF
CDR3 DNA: TGTGCTAGTGGTTTGGACAATTGGCAGCCCCAGCATTTT

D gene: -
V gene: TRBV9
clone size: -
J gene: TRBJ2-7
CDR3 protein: CASSVGAGSLYEQYF
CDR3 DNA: TGTGCCAGCAGCGTAGGGGCAGGGTCTCTCTACGAGCAGTACTTC

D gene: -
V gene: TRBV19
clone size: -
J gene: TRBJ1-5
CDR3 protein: CASSRPTETQPQHF
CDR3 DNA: TGTGCCAGTAGTAGACCGACAGAAACTCAGCCCCAGCATTTT

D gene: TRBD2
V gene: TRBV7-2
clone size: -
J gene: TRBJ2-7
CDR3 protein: CASSLARGGDGAYEQYF
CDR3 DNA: TGTGCCAGCAGCTTAGCGCGTGGGGGGGACGGAGCCTACGAGCAGTACTTC

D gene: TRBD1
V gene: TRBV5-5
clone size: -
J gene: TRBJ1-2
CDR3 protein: CASSLEARDRGNGYTF
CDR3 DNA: TGTGCCAGCAGCTTGGAGGCAAGGGACAGGGGCAATGGCTACACCTTC

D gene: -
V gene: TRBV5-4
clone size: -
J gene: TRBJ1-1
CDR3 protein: CASSYDRVRNTEAFF
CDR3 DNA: TGTGCCAGCAGCTATGACCGGGTCCGGAACACTGAAGCTTTCTTT

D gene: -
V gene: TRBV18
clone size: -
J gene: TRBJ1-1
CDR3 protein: CASSPTVTHTEAFF
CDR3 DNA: TGTGCCAGCTCACCCACAGTCACCCACACTGAAGCTTTCTTT

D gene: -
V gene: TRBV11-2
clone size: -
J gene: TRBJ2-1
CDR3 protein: CASSLDRDNEQFF
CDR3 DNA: TGTGCCAGCAGCTTAGATCGGGACAATGAGCAGTTCTTC

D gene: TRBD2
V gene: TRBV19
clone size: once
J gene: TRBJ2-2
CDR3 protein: CASNGRAGRNTGELFF
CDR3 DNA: TGTGCCAGTAACGGACGAGCGGGGAGGAACACCGGGGAGCTGTTTTTT

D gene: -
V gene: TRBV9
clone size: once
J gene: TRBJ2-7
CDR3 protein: CASSVGGLQGIYEQYF
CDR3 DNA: TGTGCCAGCAGCGTAGGAGGACTACAGGGGATCTACGAGCAGTACTTC

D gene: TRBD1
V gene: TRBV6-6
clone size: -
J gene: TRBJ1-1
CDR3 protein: CASNSGQALNTEAFF
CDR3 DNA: TGTGCCAGTAACTCGGGACAGGCCTTGAACACTGAAGCTTTCTTT

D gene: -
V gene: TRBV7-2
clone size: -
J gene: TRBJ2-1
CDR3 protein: CASSLATVVDEQFF
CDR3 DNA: TGTGCCAGCAGCTTAGCCACGGTAGTGGATGAGCAGTTCTTC

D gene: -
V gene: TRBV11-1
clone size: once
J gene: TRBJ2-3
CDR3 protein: CASSPHQDTQYF
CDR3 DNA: TGTGCCAGCAGCCCCCATCAGGATACGCAGTATTTT

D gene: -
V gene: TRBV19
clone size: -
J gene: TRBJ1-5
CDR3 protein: CASSTTGDSNQPQHF
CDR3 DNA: TGTGCCAGTAGTACGACAGGCGATAGCAATCAGCCCCAGCATTTT

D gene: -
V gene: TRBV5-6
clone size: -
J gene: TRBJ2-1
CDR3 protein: CASSFNNEQFF
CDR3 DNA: TGTGCCAGCAGCTTTAACAATGAGCAGTTCTTC

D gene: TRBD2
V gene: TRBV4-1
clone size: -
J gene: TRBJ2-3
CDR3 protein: CASSQPAGAKRDTQYF
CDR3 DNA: TGCGCCAGCAGCCAACCAGCGGGGGCCAAAAGGGATACGCAGTATTTT

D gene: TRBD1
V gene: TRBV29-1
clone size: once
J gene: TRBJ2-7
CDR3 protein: CSVAQGGTVTYEQYF
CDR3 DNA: TGCAGCGTAGCTCAAGGTGGGACAGTAACCTACGAGCAGTACTTC

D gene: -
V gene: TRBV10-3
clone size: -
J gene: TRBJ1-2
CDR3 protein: CAISEGLYGYTF
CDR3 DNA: TGTGCCATCAGTGAGGGCCTCTATGGCTACACCTTC

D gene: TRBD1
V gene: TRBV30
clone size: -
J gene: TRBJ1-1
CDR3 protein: CAWSIQGAVKAFF
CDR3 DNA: TGTGCCTGGAGTATTCAGGGGGCGGTTAAAGCTTTCTTT

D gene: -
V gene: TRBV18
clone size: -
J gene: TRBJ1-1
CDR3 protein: CASSPQNNPTEAFF
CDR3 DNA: TGTGCCAGCTCACCACAAAACAACCCCACTGAAGCTTTCTTT

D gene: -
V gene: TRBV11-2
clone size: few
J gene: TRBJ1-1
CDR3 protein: CASSLDRDTEAFF
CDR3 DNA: TGTGCCAGCAGCTTAGACAGGGACACTGAAGCTTTCTTT

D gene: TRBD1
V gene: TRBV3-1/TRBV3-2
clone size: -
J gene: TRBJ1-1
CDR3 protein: CASSPPDRGVSNIEEAFF
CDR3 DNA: TGTGCCAGCAGCCCCCCAGACAGGGGGGTGTCCAACATCGAGGAAGCTTTCTTT

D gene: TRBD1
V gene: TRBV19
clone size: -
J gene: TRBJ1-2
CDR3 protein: CASSMGQGAFGYTF
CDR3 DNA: TGTGCCAGTAGTATGGGACAGGGGGCCTTTGGCTACACCTTC

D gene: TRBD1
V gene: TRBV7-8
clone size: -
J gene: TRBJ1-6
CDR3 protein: CASSTRQGAISPLHF
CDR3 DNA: TGTGCCAGCAGCACCAGACAGGGGGCTATTTCACCCCTCCACTTT

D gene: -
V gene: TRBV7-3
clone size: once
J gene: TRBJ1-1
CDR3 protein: CASSFTENTEAFF
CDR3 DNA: TGTGCCAGCAGCTTCACAGAGAACACTGAAGCTTTCTTT

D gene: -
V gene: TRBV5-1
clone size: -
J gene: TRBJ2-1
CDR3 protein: CASSPGNRAQRNNEQFF
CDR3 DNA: TGCGCCAGCAGCCCGGGGAACAGGGCCCAGCGGAATAATGAGCAGTTCTTC

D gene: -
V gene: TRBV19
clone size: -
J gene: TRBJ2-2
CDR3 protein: CASAPEGNTGELFF
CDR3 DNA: TGTGCCAGTGCCCCCGAGGGGAACACCGGGGAGCTGTTTTTT

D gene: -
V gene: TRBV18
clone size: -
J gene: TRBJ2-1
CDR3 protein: CASSPWREPYNEQFF
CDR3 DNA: TGTGCCAGCTCACCGTGGAGGGAACCCTACAATGAGCAGTTCTTC

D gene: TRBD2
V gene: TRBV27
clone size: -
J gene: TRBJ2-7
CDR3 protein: CASTSYAGGNYEQYF
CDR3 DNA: TGTGCCAGCACGTCGTACGCGGGGGGAAACTACGAGCAGTACTTC

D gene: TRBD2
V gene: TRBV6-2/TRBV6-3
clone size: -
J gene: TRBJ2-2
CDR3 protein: CASSRRGEDTGELFF
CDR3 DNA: TGTGCCAGCAGTCGCCGGGGGGAAGACACCGGGGAGCTGTTTTTT

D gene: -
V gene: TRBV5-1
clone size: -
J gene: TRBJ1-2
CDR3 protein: CASSLESARGYGYTF
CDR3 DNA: TGCGCCAGCAGCTTGGAGTCTGCGAGAGGCTATGGCTACACCTTC

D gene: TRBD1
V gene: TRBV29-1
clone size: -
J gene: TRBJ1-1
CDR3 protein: CSGRRTGGGTEAFF
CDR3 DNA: TGCAGCGGCCGCCGGACAGGGGGGGGCACTGAAGCTTTCTTT

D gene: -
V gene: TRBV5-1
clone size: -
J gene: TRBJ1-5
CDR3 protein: CASSLAGTYNQPQHF
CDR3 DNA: TGCGCCAGCAGCTTGGCAGGGACTTACAATCAGCCCCAGCATTTT

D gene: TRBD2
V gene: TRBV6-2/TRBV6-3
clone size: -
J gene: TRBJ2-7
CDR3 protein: CASSYTGGAYEQYF
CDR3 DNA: TGTGCCAGCAGTTATACCGGGGGGGCCTACGAGCAGTACTTC

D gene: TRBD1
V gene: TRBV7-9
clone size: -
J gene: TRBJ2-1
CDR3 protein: CASSLWGQGAGQFF
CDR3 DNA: TGTGCCAGCAGCTTATGGGGACAGGGGGCTGGGCAGTTCTTC

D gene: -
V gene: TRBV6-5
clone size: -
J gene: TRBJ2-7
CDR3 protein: CASRGQWATYEQYF
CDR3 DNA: TGTGCCAGCAGGGGTCAATGGGCAACCTACGAGCAGTACTTC

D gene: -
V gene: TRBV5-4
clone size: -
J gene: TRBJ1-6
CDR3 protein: CASSLSTGDNSPLHF
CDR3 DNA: TGTGCCAGCAGCTTGAGCACGGGGGATAATTCACCCCTCCACTTT

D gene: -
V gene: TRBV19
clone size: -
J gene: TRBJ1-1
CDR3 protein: CASRWAAGVNTEAFF
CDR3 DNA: TGTGCCAGTAGATGGGCAGCAGGGGTGAACACTGAAGCTTTCTTT

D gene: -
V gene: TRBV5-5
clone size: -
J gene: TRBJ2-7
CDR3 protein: CASSRGPTSYEQYF
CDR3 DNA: TGTGCCAGCAGCCGAGGGCCCACCTCCTACGAGCAGTACTTC

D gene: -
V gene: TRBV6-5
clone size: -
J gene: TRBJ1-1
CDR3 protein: CASSYHGQPNTEAFF
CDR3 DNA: TGTGCCAGCAGTTACCACGGACAGCCGAACACTGAAGCTTTCTTT